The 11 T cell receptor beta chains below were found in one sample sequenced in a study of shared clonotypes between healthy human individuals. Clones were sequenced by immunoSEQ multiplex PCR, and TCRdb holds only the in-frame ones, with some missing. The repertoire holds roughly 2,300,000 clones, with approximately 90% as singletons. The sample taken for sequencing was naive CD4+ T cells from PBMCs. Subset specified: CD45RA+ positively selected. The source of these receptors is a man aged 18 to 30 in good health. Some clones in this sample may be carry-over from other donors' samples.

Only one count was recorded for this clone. The CDR3 sequence: CASSAGDGSAYEQYF. The CDR3 DNA sequence: TGTGCCAGCAGCGCAGGGGACGGCTCGGCCTACGAGCAGTACTTC. The rearrangement joins TRBV7-6 to TRBJ2-7, with a tentative D call TRBD1 (6 bases). Germline V CDR1 and CDR2: SGHVS, FNYEAQ. The CDR3 consists of 15 residues. Trimming removed 5 bases at V and 2 bases at J, with 16 bases between.

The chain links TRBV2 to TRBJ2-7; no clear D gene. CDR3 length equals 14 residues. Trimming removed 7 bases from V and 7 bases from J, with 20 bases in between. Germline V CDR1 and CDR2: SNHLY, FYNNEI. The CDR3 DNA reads TGTGCCAGCACCGTATCCCTTCCTCAAGGGGAGCAGTACTTC. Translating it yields CASTVSLPQGEQYF.

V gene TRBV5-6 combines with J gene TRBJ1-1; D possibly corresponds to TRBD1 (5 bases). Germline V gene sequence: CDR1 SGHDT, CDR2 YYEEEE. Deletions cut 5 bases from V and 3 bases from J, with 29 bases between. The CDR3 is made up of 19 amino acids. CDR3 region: CASRSGGFGGPFRDTEAFF. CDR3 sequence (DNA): TGTGCCAGCAGGTCCGGCGGGTTCGGGGGTCCATTTAGGGACACTGAAGCTTTCTTT.

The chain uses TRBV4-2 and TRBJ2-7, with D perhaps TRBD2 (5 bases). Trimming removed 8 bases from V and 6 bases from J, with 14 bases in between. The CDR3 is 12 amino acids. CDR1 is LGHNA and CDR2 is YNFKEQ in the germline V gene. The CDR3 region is CASSLASGEQYF. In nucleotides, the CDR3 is TGTGCCAGCTCTTTGGCGAGCGGCGAGCAGTACTTC.

CDR3 in DNA: TGTGCCAGCAGCGTCAGAGGGACAGGGGTCCCAGATACGCAGTATTTT. This codes for CASSVRGTGVPDTQYF. The chain uses TRBV9 and TRBJ2-3, with 10 bases fitting TRBD1. In germline, CDR1 is SGDLS, CDR2 YYNGEE. The trim removed 2 bases at V and 4 bases at J, leaving 7 bases unmatched. CDR3 length equals 16 residues.

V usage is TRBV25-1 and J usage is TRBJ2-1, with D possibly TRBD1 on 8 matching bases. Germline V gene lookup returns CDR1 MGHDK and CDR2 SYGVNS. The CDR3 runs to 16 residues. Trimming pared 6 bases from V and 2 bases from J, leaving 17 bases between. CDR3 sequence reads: CASSWGGDRTYNEQFF. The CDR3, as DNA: TGTGCCAGCAGCTGGGGGGGGGACAGGACCTACAATGAGCAGTTCTTC.

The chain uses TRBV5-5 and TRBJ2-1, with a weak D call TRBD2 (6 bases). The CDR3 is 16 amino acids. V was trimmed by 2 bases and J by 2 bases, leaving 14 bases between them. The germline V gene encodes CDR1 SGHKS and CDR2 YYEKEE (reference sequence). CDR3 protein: CASSFAAGRAYNEQFF. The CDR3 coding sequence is TGTGCCAGCAGCTTCGCAGCGGGTCGCGCCTACAATGAGCAGTTCTTC.

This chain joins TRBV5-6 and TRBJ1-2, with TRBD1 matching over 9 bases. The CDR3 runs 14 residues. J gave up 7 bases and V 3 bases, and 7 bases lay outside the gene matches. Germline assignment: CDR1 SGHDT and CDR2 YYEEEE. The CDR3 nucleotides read TGTGCCAGCAGCTGGAACAGGGGGCGCGGTGGCTACACCTTC. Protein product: CASSWNRGRGGYTF.

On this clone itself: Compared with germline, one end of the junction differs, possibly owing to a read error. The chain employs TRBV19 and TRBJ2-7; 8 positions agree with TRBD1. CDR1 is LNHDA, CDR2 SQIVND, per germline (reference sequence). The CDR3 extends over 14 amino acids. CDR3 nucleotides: TGTGCCAGTAGATCGGGACAGGCCAATCTTGTCGTACACTTC. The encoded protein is CASRSGQANLVVHF.

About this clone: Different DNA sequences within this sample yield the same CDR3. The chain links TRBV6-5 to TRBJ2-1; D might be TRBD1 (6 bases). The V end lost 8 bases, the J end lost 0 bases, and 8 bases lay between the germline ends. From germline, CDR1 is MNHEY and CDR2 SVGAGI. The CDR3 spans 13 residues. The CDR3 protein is CASGRGSYNEQFF. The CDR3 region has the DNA TGTGCCAGCGGCAGGGGCTCCTACAATGAGCAGTTCTTC.

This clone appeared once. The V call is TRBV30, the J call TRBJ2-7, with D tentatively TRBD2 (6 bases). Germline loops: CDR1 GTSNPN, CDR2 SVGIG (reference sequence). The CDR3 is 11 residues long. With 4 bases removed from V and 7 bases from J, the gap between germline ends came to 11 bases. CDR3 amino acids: CAWTLRGEQYF. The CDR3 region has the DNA TGTGCCTGGACTCTTCGGGGGGAGCAGTACTTC.